This T cell receptor beta chain was identified in a study of shared clonotypes between healthy human individuals. Profiled with immunoSEQ multiplex PCR; TCRdb holds only in-frame clones, not every one. The data show over 750,000 clones, 95% to 97% seen once. It was CD45RO-negative cells, positively selected for CCR7, that made up naive CD8 cells, with terminally differentiated effector memory CD45RA+ cells excluded. All of the donors resided in Nashville, Tennessee, and each was a Caucasian adult. V lost 5 bases to trimming and J lost 6 bases, with 5 bases between them. CDR3 length: 10 amino acids. From germline, CDR1 is DFQATT and CDR2 SNEGSKA (reference sequence).

The material sequenced was naive CD8+ T cells sorted from blood. The chain has TRBV20-1 and TRBJ1-5; D not certain. This TCR was recovered from a man aged 30 to 39 in good health. CDR3 bases: TGCAGTGCTGGCCCTCAGCCCCAGCATTTT. It encodes CSAGPQPQHF.